Below are 9 T cell receptor beta chains sequenced from a single sample in a study of cytomegalovirus exposure and HLA in healthy donors. Primers included in the PCR were 60 Vbeta and 13 Jbeta primers. Assay used: immunoSEQ multiplex PCR; TCRdb lists only in-frame clones, some missing. The data show about 140,000 clones, approximately 80% seen once. The specimen was PBMCs. All receptors come from an older woman in good health and CMV-seropositive.

About this clone: Other DNA sequences in the sample encode the same CDR3. This chain links TRBV27 with TRBJ1-1; 7 nucleotides match TRBD1. Germline values: CDR1 MNHEY, CDR2 SMNVEV (reference sequence). Unmatched junction bases numbered 3, after V lost 5 bases and J lost 0 bases. The CDR3 has 14 amino acids. The DNA for the CDR3 is TGTGCCAGCAGTGTGGACAGGTTGAACACTGAAGCTTTCTTT. Its protein product is CASSVDRLNTEAFF.

The J gene is TRBJ2-1, the V gene TRBV5-1, with D perhaps matching TRBD1 (9 bases). The V gene lost 7 bases and the J gene lost 6 bases, with 20 bases spanning the gap. The CDR3 length is 15 residues. Germline CDR1 and CDR2: SGHRS and YFSETQ. DNA for the CDR3: TGCGCCAGCGGCCGCGGGGGGACAGGGACCAATGAGCAGTTCTTC. Protein product: CASGRGGTGTNEQFF. The complete variable domain, with remaining parts taken from reference TRBV5-1 and TRBJ2-1, reads KAGVTQTPRYLIKTRGQQVTLSCSPISGHRSVSWYQQTPGQGLQFLFEYFSETQRNKGNFPGRFSGRQFSNSRSEMNVSTLELGDSALYLCASGRGGTGTNEQFFGPGTRLTVL.

The CDR3 spells CASSSGSETQYF. The CDR3 nucleotides read TGTGCTAGCTCTAGCGGGAGTGAGACCCAGTACTTC. The rearrangement joins TRBV7-7 to TRBJ2-5; 10 bases line up with TRBD2. The CDR3 spans 12 residues. Per the germline V gene, CDR1 is SSHAT and CDR2 is FNYEAQ (reference sequence).

The chain has TRBV19 and TRBJ1-5; a weak D match, TRBD1 (6 bases). Trimming shortened V by 3 bases and J by 2 bases, and 20 bases separated the two germline ends. CDR1 is LNHDA, CDR2 SQIVND, per germline (reference sequence). The CDR3 totals 18 residues. For the CDR3, the DNA is TGTGCCAGTAGTATCCCCCCGAGGGGGGGAAATCGCAATCAGCCCCAGCATTTT. It yields the protein CASSIPPRGGNRNQPQHF. Looking up the rest from reference TRBV19 and TRBJ1-5 gives the full variable domain: DGGITQSPKYLFRKEGQNVTLSCEQNLNHDAMYWYRQDPGQGLRLIYYSQIVNDFQKGDIAEGYSVSREKKESFPLTVTSAQKNPTAFYLCASSIPPRGGNRNQPQHFGDGTRLSIL.

V is TRBV7-2 and J is TRBJ1-3; possible D gene TRBD1, 5 bases. This CDR3 has 14 amino acids. V shed 5 bases and J shed 6 bases, with 14 bases lying between them. Germline CDR1 and CDR2: SGHTA and FQGNSA. The CDR3 reads CASSRTGNENTIYF. The CDR3 DNA reads as TGTGCCAGCAGCCGAACAGGAAACGAAAACACCATATATTTT.

The gene calls are TRBV7-9 and TRBJ2-3; 7 nucleotides line up with TRBD1. Germline lookup yields CDR1 SEHNR and CDR2 FQNEAQ (reference sequence). The V gene end was trimmed by 5 bases and the J gene end by 3 bases; junction bases not matched to a gene: 8. CDR3 size: 15 residues. The CDR3 loop reads CASSVGAGGTDTQYF. The CDR3 DNA reads TGTGCCAGCAGCGTTGGGGCAGGGGGTACAGATACGCAGTATTTT.

J is TRBJ2-7 and V is TRBV6-1, with TRBD1 identical over 9 bases. The CDR3 contains 13 residues. J was trimmed by 3 bases and V by 6 bases; bases with no gene match: 3. The germline V gene has CDR1 MNHNS and CDR2 SASEGT. The CDR3 DNA reads TGTGCCAGCAGGACAGGGGGTTTCTACGAGCAGTACTTC. Translation gives CASRTGGFYEQYF.

The rearrangement links TRBV4-1 to TRBJ2-3; 9 bases map to TRBD2. V lost 0 bases and J lost 3; bases outside the gene matches: 4. Germline values: CDR1 MGHRA, CDR2 YSYEKL. The CDR3 is 16 amino acids. The CDR3: CASSQDETSGTDTQYF. CDR3 DNA: TGCGCCAGCAGCCAAGATGAAACTAGCGGGACAGATACGCAGTATTTT.

The chain links TRBV6-6 to TRBJ2-7; 7 bases map to TRBD1. The CDR3 contains 14 residues. J was trimmed by 2 bases and V by 9 bases; bases with no gene match: 10. Germline loops: CDR1 MNHNY, CDR2 SVGAGI (reference sequence). In nucleotides, the CDR3 is TGTGCCAGTACCGCCGGGACAGAAGCCTACGAGCAGTACTTC. Protein product: CASTAGTEAYEQYF.